A single sample gave rise to the 27 T cell receptor beta chains below, sequenced in a study of T cell repertoires in cytomegalovirus infection. These TCRs' antigens remain unknown. TCRdb reprocessed the reads with MiXCR, giving one entry per CDR3 protein. There are about half a million distinct CDR3 sequences in the sample; roughly 42% occur only once, and approximately 40% lies in the top ten. The specimen comprised cultured PBMCs, sampled from culture after CMV antigen stimulation. The receptors originated from a human donor in good health (CMV status not recorded). Some clones in this sample may be carry-over from other donors' samples.

The J gene is TRBJ2-5, the V gene TRBV7-8; D is unresolved. V dropped 2 bases and J dropped 2 bases, with 15 bases sitting between them. Germline lookup yields CDR1 SGHVS and CDR2 FQNEAQ. This CDR3 is 16 amino acids long. As DNA, the CDR3 is TGTGCCAGCAGCTTATTGGGCCAAGGCGGACAAGAGACCCAGTACTTC. Its translation is CASSLLGQGGQETQYF. The variable domain in full, with the rest retrieved from reference TRBV7-8 and TRBJ2-5, is GAGVSQSPRYKVAKRGQDVALRCDPISGHVSLFWYQQALGQGPEFLTYFQNEAQLDKSGLPSDRFFAERPEGSVSTLKIQRTQQEDSAVYLCASSLLGQGGQETQYFGPGTRLLVL.

This rearrangement joins TRBV20-1 to TRBJ2-1; D is perhaps TRBD2 (6 bases). The germline CDR1 and CDR2 sequences are DFQATT and SNEGSKA (reference sequence). The CDR3 contains 15 residues. V lost 0 bases and J lost 2, with 11 bases in between. CDR3 coding DNA: TGCAGTGCTAGAGATGTGGCGGGAACCTACAATGAGCAGTTCTTC. Protein: CSARDVAGTYNEQFF.

J is TRBJ1-4 and V is TRBV19; D gene unclear. The CDR3 extends over 16 amino acids. Deletions cut 7 bases from V and 2 bases from J, with 17 bases between. Per the germline V gene, CDR1 is LNHDA and CDR2 is SQIVND (reference sequence). The CDR3 DNA reads TGTGCCAGTACGGTCTTCTCGACGGGGACTAATGAAAAACTGTTTTTT. As protein: CASTVFSTGTNEKLFF. Supplemented by reference TRBV19 and TRBJ1-4, the full variable domain reads DGGITQSPKYLFRKEGQNVTLSCEQNLNHDAMYWYRQDPGQGLRLIYYSQIVNDFQKGDIAEGYSVSREKKESFPLTVTSAQKNPTAFYLCASTVFSTGTNEKLFFGSGTQLSVL.

This CDR3 reads CASSLEAGGLGEQYF. CDR3 bases: TGTGCCAGCAGCTTAGAAGCGGGAGGGTTAGGCGAGCAGTACTTC. The chain joins TRBV7-2 to TRBJ2-7; the match to TRBD2 covers 10 bases. Germline V lookup: CDR1 SGHTA, CDR2 FQGNSA. The CDR3 length is 15 residues. The V and J ends lost 1 base and 6 bases, in that order; junction bases with no gene match: 6.

At least ten counts were recorded for this clonotype. The rearrangement uses TRBV7-6 and TRBJ1-1; a possible D gene is TRBD1 (5 bases). V shed 0 bases and J shed 7 bases, with 15 bases lying between them. The CDR3 covers 15 residues. The germline CDR1 and CDR2 sequences are SGHVS and FNYEAQ. CDR3 region: CASSLAGDGFFEAFF. The DNA for the CDR3 is TGTGCCAGCAGCTTAGCGGGGGACGGCTTTTTTGAAGCTTTCTTT. Variable domain in full (rest from reference TRBV7-6 and TRBJ1-1): GAGVSQSPRYKVTKRGQDVALRCDPISGHVSLYWYRQALGQGPEFLTYFNYEAQQDKSGLPNDRFSAERPEGSISTLTIQRTEQRDSAMYRCASSLAGDGFFEAFFGQGTRLTVV.

The chain combines TRBV11-2 with TRBJ2-5, with TRBD2 matching 9 bases. The CDR3 covers 16 residues. Trimming removed 7 bases from V and 4 bases from J; junction bases left unmatched: 13. Germline CDR1 reads SGHAT; CDR2 reads FQNNGV. The DNA of the CDR3 is TGTGCCAGCACCAAAGGCGTAGCGGGAGTACGAGAGACCCAGTACTTC. Its translation is CASTKGVAGVRETQYF.

The chain joins TRBV27 to TRBJ1-6; 9 positions agree with TRBD1. This CDR3 spans 16 amino acids. The ends lost 0 bases at V and 9 bases at J; junction bases unmatched: 6. Germline V lookup: CDR1 MNHEY, CDR2 SMNVEV (reference sequence). CDR3 nucleotide sequence: TGTGCCAGCAGTTTATCCGGGACAGGGTTGGGTTCACCCCTCCACTTT. As protein: CASSLSGTGLGSPLHF.

This chain joins TRBV12-3 or TRBV12-4 and TRBJ2-1, with TRBD2 matching over 9 bases. The V segment lost 7 bases and the J segment 8 bases; nucleotides outside the gene matches: 12. The CDR3 runs 15 residues. The CDR3 bases are TGTGCCAGCACCCCGCGGGGACTAGCTCCTTATGAGCAGTTCTTC. It yields the protein CASTPRGLAPYEQFF.

In this sample, this clonotype turned up once. The rearrangement uses TRBV24-1 and TRBJ2-2; D possibly corresponds to TRBD1 (6 bases). Germline V gene sequence: CDR1 KGHDR, CDR2 SFDVKD. The CDR3 sequence is 16 residues long. Trimming stripped 0 bases from V and 1 base from J, with 8 bases between. The CDR3 DNA follows: TGTGCCACCAGTGATTTGAGGGGACAGAACACCGGGGAGCTGTTTTTT. It codes for CATSDLRGQNTGELFF.

The rearrangement joins TRBV7-9 to TRBJ1-1, with a possible D match to TRBD1 (5 bases). V was shortened by 5 bases and J by 2 bases, with 15 bases between the two germline ends. This CDR3 is built from 15 residues. Germline CDR1 SEHNR, CDR2 FQNEAQ (reference sequence). CDR3 DNA sequence: TGTGCCAGCAGCATGGCTGAAGGGACTAACACTGAAGCTTTCTTT. Its translation is CASSMAEGTNTEAFF.

This clonotype was found many times. The chain carries TRBV7-2 and TRBJ2-7; D may be TRBD1 or TRBD2 (5 bases each). The ends were cut back, 5 bases at V and 7 bases at J, with 27 bases in the middle. This CDR3 contains 17 residues. Germline V CDR1 and CDR2: SGHTA, FQGNSA. The CDR3 reads CASSPLQALWAPGEQYF. As DNA, the CDR3 is TGTGCCAGCAGCCCATTACAGGCCCTGTGGGCCCCGGGGGAGCAGTACTTC.

V and J are TRBV4-3 and TRBJ1-1; maybe TRBD1 (5 bases). Germline V gene data show CDR1 as LGHNA and CDR2 as YSLEER. This CDR3 is 15 amino acids long. Trimming removed 0 bases at V and 4 bases at J, with 12 bases between. The CDR3 bases are TGCGCCAGCAGCCAAGATCGGGGGGGGTCCACTGAAGCTTTCTTT. Its translation: CASSQDRGGSTEAFF.

This clonotype appeared many times. The rearrangement uses TRBV7-2 and TRBJ2-5; D is possibly TRBD1 (6 bases). The V gene's germline CDR1 is SGHTA and CDR2 FQGNSA. The CDR3 extends over 13 amino acids. The V end lost 5 bases, the J end lost 9 bases, and 16 bases lay between the germline ends. The CDR3 protein is CASSREKGESQYF. The CDR3 region has the DNA TGTGCCAGCAGCCGAGAGAAGGGGGAGTCCCAGTACTTC.

The chain joins TRBV20-1 to TRBJ1-5; D is perhaps TRBD1 (6 bases). Trimming shortened V by 7 bases and J by 0 bases, and 19 bases separated the two germline ends. This CDR3 is built from 16 residues. Germline V gene sequence: CDR1 DFQATT, CDR2 SNEGSKA (reference sequence). The CDR3 sequence is CSVGQARWNSNQPQHF. In nucleotides, the CDR3 is TGCAGTGTGGGACAAGCCCGATGGAATAGCAATCAGCCCCAGCATTTT.

This clonotype has a handful of counts. The chain links TRBV20-1 to TRBJ2-1; TRBD2 is a possible D gene (6 bases). The length of the CDR3 is 14 residues. The germline V gene encodes CDR1 DFQATT and CDR2 SNEGSKA (reference sequence). The V and J ends lost 1 base and 3 bases respectively, with 10 bases between them. The CDR3 bases are TGCAGTGCTAGAGCGGGACTTAACTACAATGAGCAGTTCTTC. This sequence encodes CSARAGLNYNEQFF.

In this sample, this clonotype turned up once. The chain carries TRBV6-2 or TRBV6-3 and TRBJ2-1; 7 bases map to TRBD2. Germline CDR1 and CDR2: MNHEY and SVGEGT. V lost 0 bases to trimming and J lost 5 bases; unmatched junction nucleotides: 10. This CDR3 is built from 17 residues. The CDR3 DNA follows: TGTGCCAGCAGTTACTCGAGTTGGGGGGGAGAGGACAATGAGCAGTTCTTC. Translation gives CASSYSSWGGEDNEQFF.

The rearrangement links TRBV2 to TRBJ1-1; D unresolved. The V end was cut by 7 bases, the J end by 1 base, with 10 bases between. The CDR3 has 13 residues. CDR1 is SNHLY, CDR2 FYNNEI, per germline. CDR3 bases: TGTGCCAGCAAAAATCGGCAGAACACTGAAGCTTTCTTT. Protein sequence: CASKNRQNTEAFF.

This clonotype was detected only a few times. The chain is built from TRBV7-6 and TRBJ2-1; D remains unclear. Between the trimmed V and J ends, which lost 4 bases and 2 bases, there was a span of 3 bases. The CDR3 has 12 amino acids. Germline values: CDR1 SGHVS, CDR2 FNYEAQ. This CDR3 is CASSWAYNEQFF. CDR3 bases: TGTGCCAGCAGCTGGGCCTACAATGAGCAGTTCTTC.

This rearrangement joins TRBV12-3 or TRBV12-4 to TRBJ2-1; D is ambiguous. Trimming left V 7 bases short and J 9 bases short, with 10 bases between. The CDR3 consists of 11 residues. The CDR3 is CASTRTTEQFF. In DNA, the CDR3 is TGTGCCAGCACCAGAACTACTGAGCAGTTCTTC.

The chain recombines TRBV4-3 with TRBJ1-2; D might be TRBD1 (5 bases). Germline V gives CDR1 LGHNA, CDR2 YSLEER. Trimming pared 3 bases from V and 8 bases from J, leaving 13 bases between. The CDR3 covers 13 residues. The CDR3 nucleotides are TGCGCCAGCAGCCAGGGGCGCGGTAGGGGCTACACCTTC. Protein product: CASSQGRGRGYTF.

This clonotype appeared a few times. The V call is TRBV4-1, the J call TRBJ2-1; D ambiguous. Per germline, CDR1 MGHRA and CDR2 YSYEKL. The length of the CDR3 is 18 residues. The V gene lost 0 bases and the J gene lost 9 bases, with 24 bases spanning the gap. This CDR3 is CASSQDPPPVISKGEQFF. The CDR3 DNA reads TGCGCCAGCAGCCAAGATCCGCCACCGGTTATTAGTAAGGGTGAGCAGTTCTTC.

This rearrangement joins TRBV7-8 to TRBJ1-5; TRBD1 agrees at 7 bases. V lost 1 base to trimming and J lost 4 bases; unmatched junction nucleotides: 7. The germline V gene has CDR1 SGHVS and CDR2 FQNEAQ. The CDR3 sequence is 16 residues long. DNA for the CDR3: TGTGCCAGCAGCTTAGACAGGGGCACGGGTAATCAGCCCCAGCATTTT. Its translation is CASSLDRGTGNQPQHF.

This clonotype was observed a few times. The genes are TRBV11-2 and TRBJ2-3; 8 bases align to TRBD1. CDR1 SGHAT and CDR2 FQNNGV come from the germline V gene. CDR3 size: 16 residues. The V segment lost 6 bases and the J segment 2 bases; nucleotides outside the gene matches: 10. CDR3 bases: TGTGCCAGCAGTTACAGGGGGAGGCCGTACACAGATACGCAGTATTTT. Translated, it gives CASSYRGRPYTDTQYF.

The sample holds a few counts of this clonotype. V usage is TRBV19 and J usage is TRBJ2-3; possibly TRBD2 for D (5 bases). Trimming stripped 5 bases from V and 3 bases from J, with 24 bases between. In germline, CDR1 is LNHDA, CDR2 SQIVND (reference sequence). The CDR3 has 18 amino acids. The CDR3 bases are TGTGCCAGTAGTCGGTGGCCTGCCGGGGTCGGTGGGACAGATACGCAGTATTTT. Amino acid sequence: CASSRWPAGVGGTDTQYF.

In its sample, this clonotype was seen a few times. The chain recombines TRBV6-2 or TRBV6-3 with TRBJ2-3, with D maybe TRBD2 (5 bases). The germline gives CDR1 MNHEY, CDR2 SVGEGT. Trimming stripped 10 bases from V and 7 bases from J, with 15 bases between. CDR3 size: 12 residues. DNA of the CDR3: TGTGCCACCTCGGACTTCCGTAATACGCAGTATTTT. This codes for CATSDFRNTQYF.

This clonotype was counted only a few times. The chain has TRBV7-4 and TRBJ2-7; TRBD2 matches at 7 bases. V was clipped by 5 bases and J by 2 bases; unmatched bases: 15. The V gene's germline CDR1 is SGHVT and CDR2 SQSDAQ. The CDR3 consists of 17 residues. For the CDR3, the DNA is TGTGCCAGCAGCCCACGGGACTACCTATGTAGCACCTACGAGCAGTACTTC. Translated: CASSPRDYLCSTYEQYF. Looking up the rest from reference TRBV7-4 and TRBJ2-7 gives the full variable domain: GAGVSQSPRYKVAKRGRDVALRCDSISGHVTLYWYRQTLGQGSEVLTYSQSDAQRDKSGRPSGRFSAERPERSVSTLKIQRTEQGDSAVYLCASSPRDYLCSTYEQYFGPGTRLTVT.

The CDR3 DNA reads as TGTGCCAGCAGCCCCTGGGGGGCCGTAGAGGGCGCTTTCTTT. Amino acid sequence: CASSPWGAVEGAFF. The J gene is TRBJ1-1, the V gene TRBV4-2; a possible D gene is TRBD1 (6 bases). V shed 4 bases and J shed 11 bases, with 20 bases lying between them. CDR3 length: 14 amino acids. CDR1 and CDR2 from the germline V gene are LGHNA and YNFKEQ.